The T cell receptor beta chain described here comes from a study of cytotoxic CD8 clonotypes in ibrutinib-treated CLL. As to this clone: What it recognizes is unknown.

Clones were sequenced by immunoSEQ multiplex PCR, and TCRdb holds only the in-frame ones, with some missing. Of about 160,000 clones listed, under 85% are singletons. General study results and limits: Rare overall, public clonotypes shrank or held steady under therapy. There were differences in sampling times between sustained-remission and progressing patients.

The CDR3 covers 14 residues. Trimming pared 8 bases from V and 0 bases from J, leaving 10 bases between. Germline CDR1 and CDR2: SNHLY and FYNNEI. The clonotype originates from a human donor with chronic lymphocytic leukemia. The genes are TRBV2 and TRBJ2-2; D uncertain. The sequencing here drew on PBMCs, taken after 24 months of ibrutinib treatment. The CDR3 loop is CASVQQPNTGELFF. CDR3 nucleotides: TGTGCCAGCGTACAACAGCCGAACACCGGGGAGCTGTTTTTT.